Below, one TCR beta chain is given with its context. These data come from a study of blood T cell repertoires in COVID-19. Study-level background: Acute and convalescent COVID-19 specimens originated in the United States, Italy and Spain.

How the authors handled the data: Estimates of nucleated cell counts were drawn from the amplification of reference gene primers. Profiling relied on immunoSEQ multiplex PCR, and the TCRdb table lists in-frame clones only, not all of them. V and J calls and clone size come straight from that table; D and trimming were deduced from the DNA. Among around 170,000 clones listed, about 82% were seen once. All enrollees were roughly 18 to 90 years old and from about two dozen US areas. Donors were grouped by their self-reported clinical history. The specimen sequenced was PBMCs or T cells enriched from blood (not recorded which). The clonotype originates from a woman aged 25 to 39 who had recovered from COVID-19.

The CDR3 DNA reads TGTGCCAGCAGCTCCTGGGACAGGGCAAACTATGGCTACACCTTC. It specifies CASSSWDRANYGYTF. This chain connects TRBV7-9 to TRBJ1-2; 9 positions match TRBD1. Per the germline V gene, CDR1 is SEHNR and CDR2 is FQNEAQ (reference sequence). V lost 4 bases to trimming and J lost 2 bases; unmatched junction nucleotides: 5. The CDR3 totals 15 residues.